At least ten counts were recorded for the clone carrying this T cell receptor beta chain. Each CDR3 protein is one row after TCRdb ran MiXCR on the 5' RACE reads. The sample comprises about 240,000 distinct CDR3 sequences, roughly 8.6% of which are singletons, and about 6.8% rests with the top ten. V dropped 5 bases and J dropped 0 bases, with 8 bases sitting between them. Per germline, CDR1 SEHNR and CDR2 FQNEAQ (reference sequence). This CDR3 comprises 14 residues. The record originates from a study of CD8 T cells in ankylosing spondylitis. J is TRBJ1-3 and V is TRBV7-9; weak D call: TRBD1 (5 bases). The sequence derives from a male donor with ankylosing spondylitis or in good health (not recorded which). What was sequenced was blood, either unsorted or a sorted T cell fraction (not recorded which). The CDR3 DNA is TGTGCCAGCAGCCCGGGGCTCTCTGGAAACACCATATATTTT. It codes for CASSPGLSGNTIYF. Combining the CDR3 with reference TRBV7-9 and TRBJ1-3 gives the whole variable domain DTGVSQNPRHKITKRGQNVTFRCDPISEHNRLYWYRQTLGQGPEFLTYFQNEAQLEKSRLLSDRFSAERPKGSFSTLEIQRTEQGDSAMYLCASSPGLSGNTIYFGEGSWLTVV.